This T cell receptor beta chain was identified in a study of shared clonotypes between healthy human individuals. Across the study: Donors had three CD4 naive, three CD4 memory, two CD8 naive and one CD8 memory plate apiece.

The V gene end was trimmed by 5 bases and the J gene end by 4 bases; junction bases not matched to a gene: 8. This CDR3 is 14 amino acids long. Germline V gives CDR1 SGHDT, CDR2 YYEEEE. Overall study findings and caveats: The donor pool, a small one, limited the genetic and exposure-history diversity represented. Several donors held about 5% of naive CD4 clonotypes in common.

Assay execution took place at the deep level. Clones were read by immunoSEQ multiplex PCR, and TCRdb kept only the in-frame ones, dropping some. Found here are about 1 million clones, approximately 72% of them singletons; the top ten hold approximately 1.5%. Remarks on this clone: Its antigen is unknown.

The chain uses TRBV5-6 and TRBJ1-1, with TRBD1 identical over 7 bases. This TCR derives from a man aged 18 to 35 in good health. The sequencing input was memory CD4+ T cells sorted from blood. Subset denoted: CD45RA-negative fraction. CDR3 region: CASSGDSEGTEAFF. The CDR3 region has the DNA TGTGCCAGCAGTGGGGACAGCGAGGGCACTGAAGCTTTCTTT.